The 15 T cell receptor beta chains below all came from one sample that was sequenced in a study of blood T cell repertoires in COVID-19. Assay used: immunoSEQ multiplex PCR; TCRdb lists only in-frame clones, some missing. Of about 34,000 clones in the sample, 85% to 90% are singletons; the top ten hold around 13%. The sequenced sample consisted of peripheral blood. The receptors were sampled from a man aged 65 to 85 with active COVID-19.

The chain carries TRBV6-5 and TRBJ1-4; D call uncertain. The V gene lost 6 bases and the J gene lost 7 bases, with 15 bases spanning the gap. From germline, CDR1 is MNHEY and CDR2 SVGAGI. The CDR3 covers 14 residues. The CDR3 here is CASSQLDGGEKLFF. As DNA, the CDR3 is TGTGCCAGCAGCCAATTGGACGGAGGTGAAAAACTGTTTTTT.

The chain uses TRBV5-8 and TRBJ1-5; a possible D gene is TRBD1 (5 bases). Germline V gene lookup returns CDR1 SGHTS and CDR2 YDEGEE. The CDR3 is 13 amino acids. V was trimmed by 4 bases and J by 4 bases, leaving 9 bases between them. The CDR3 coding sequence is TGTGCCAGCAGCGCCAGACAGAATCAGCCCCAGCATTTT. As protein: CASSARQNQPQHF.

V and J are TRBV4-2 and TRBJ1-2; TRBD1 might be the D (5 bases). V dropped 0 bases and J dropped 2 bases, with 10 bases sitting between them. Germline lookup yields CDR1 LGHNA and CDR2 YNFKEQ. This CDR3 has 15 amino acids. The CDR3 reads CASSQDRGANYGYTF. The CDR3 bases are TGTGCCAGCAGCCAAGATAGGGGCGCGAACTATGGCTACACCTTC.

V is TRBV3-1 (or the pseudogene TRBV3-2) and J is TRBJ2-7; 11 nucleotides agree with TRBD2. The CDR3 contains 17 residues. Per the germline V gene, CDR1 is LGHDT and CDR2 is YNNKEL (reference sequence). The junction had 8 bases not matched to a gene; V was cut back by 1 base and J by 3 bases. CDR3 region: CASSQVGASGRFYEQYF. The CDR3 DNA reads TGTGCCAGCAGCCAAGTGGGGGCTAGCGGGAGGTTCTACGAGCAGTACTTC.

The chain joins TRBV18 to TRBJ2-5, with 15 bases identical to TRBD2. The CDR3 totals 18 residues. Trimming at V came to 4 bases and at J to 4 bases, leaving 10 bases not matched to a gene. Looked up from germline, CDR1 is KGHSH and CDR2 is LQKENI. The CDR3 here is CASSQFGLAGGNGETQYF. The CDR3, as DNA: TGTGCCAGCTCACAATTTGGACTAGCGGGAGGGAATGGAGAGACCCAGTACTTC.

The chain recombines TRBV30 with TRBJ1-2; D remains ambiguous. The CDR3 sequence is 13 residues long. V lost 3 bases and J 3 bases, leaving 11 bases between the germline ends. Germline lookup yields CDR1 GTSNPN and CDR2 SVGIG (reference sequence). CDR3 in DNA: TGTGCCTGGAGCTTATCTGTTGACTATGGCTACACCTTC. Its protein product is CAWSLSVDYGYTF.

V gene TRBV6-5 combines with J gene TRBJ2-2; TRBD1 is a possible D gene (5 bases). CDR1 MNHEY and CDR2 SVGAGI come from the germline V gene. The CDR3 loop spans 15 amino acids. Trimming stripped 4 bases from V and 0 bases from J, with 9 bases between. CDR3 in DNA: TGTGCCAGCAGTTCTGCCAGGGCGAACACCGGGGAGCTGTTTTTT. Residues: CASSSARANTGELFF.

The table lists this clone with a few counts. CDR3 in DNA: TGTGCCACCAGTGATTCGACAGTCTCGGCAACTAATGAAAAACTGTTTTTT. It yields the protein CATSDSTVSATNEKLFF. The V call is TRBV24-1, the J call TRBJ1-4, with D perhaps matching TRBD1 (5 bases). Trimming shortened V by 2 bases and J by 0 bases, and 12 bases separated the two germline ends. The CDR3 sequence is 17 residues long. Germline V gene sequence: CDR1 KGHDR, CDR2 SFDVKD.

In its sample, this clone was seen a few times. The chain is built from TRBV2 and TRBJ2-2; 8 bases fit TRBD1. CDR3 size: 16 residues. V dropped 7 bases and J dropped 2; count of bases not matched to a gene: 9. The germline V gene has CDR1 SNHLY and CDR2 FYNNEI. The CDR3 loop is CASTGGQGQNTGELFF. The CDR3 DNA reads TGTGCCAGCACCGGCGGACAGGGACAAAACACCGGGGAGCTGTTTTTT.

The rearrangement uses TRBV4-2 and TRBJ1-1; D call uncertain. Trimming removed 0 bases at V and 5 bases at J, with 4 bases between. The CDR3 is made up of 12 amino acids. In germline, CDR1 is LGHNA, CDR2 YNFKEQ. The CDR3 region is CASSQDMTEAFF. CDR3 nucleotide sequence: TGTGCCAGCAGCCAAGACATGACTGAAGCTTTCTTT.

The chain employs TRBV5-6 and TRBJ2-5; 9 positions agree with TRBD2. Trimming cost V 4 bases and J 5 bases; bases outside gene matches: 3. CDR3 length equals 13 residues. From germline, CDR1 is SGHDT and CDR2 YYEEEE. The CDR3 DNA reads TGTGCCAGCAGCGAAAGCGGGAGGGAGACCCAGTACTTC. Translated: CASSESGRETQYF. Looking up the rest from reference TRBV5-6 and TRBJ2-5 gives the full variable domain: DAGVTQSPTHLIKTRGQQVTLRCSPKSGHDTVSWYQQALGQGPQFIFQYYEEEERQRGNFPDRFSGHQFPNYSSELNVNALLLGDSALYLCASSESGRETQYFGPGTRLLVL.

The rearrangement links TRBV28 to TRBJ1-2; D gene uncertain. The CDR3 sequence is 12 residues long. The V gene's germline CDR1 is MDHEN and CDR2 SYDVKM. V lost 2 bases, J lost 7 bases, and 8 bases lay in between. DNA of the CDR3: TGTGCCAGCAGTTTACGGGAAGTTGGCTACACCTTC. Encoded protein: CASSLREVGYTF.

The rearrangement joins TRBV2 to TRBJ1-6; D perhaps matches TRBD1 (5 bases). V lost 4 bases and J lost 9, with 13 bases in between. Germline V CDR1 and CDR2: SNHLY, FYNNEI. The CDR3 is 14 amino acids. The CDR3 region is CASSVSGSTSPLHF. CDR3 in DNA: TGTGCCAGCAGTGTGTCAGGGTCAACTTCACCCCTCCACTTT.

This clone came up once. This chain links TRBV6-6 with TRBJ2-7; 10 bases fit TRBD2. Germline V gene sequence: CDR1 MNHNY, CDR2 SVGAGI (reference sequence). V lost 6 bases, J lost 2 bases, and 7 bases stayed unmatched. This CDR3 has 15 residues. In nucleotides, the CDR3 is TGTGCCAGCAGCCAGACTAGCGGGCTGACCTACGAGCAGTACTTC. It codes for CASSQTSGLTYEQYF.

CDR3 sequence (DNA): TGTGCCAGCAGTTACCGAGGACAGGGGGATTCGTCGGGTGGCTACACCTTC. Its protein is CASSYRGQGDSSGGYTF. This chain uses TRBV6-2 or TRBV6-3 with TRBJ1-2, with 10 bases that match TRBD1. Per germline, CDR1 MNHEY and CDR2 SVGEGT. This CDR3 spans 17 amino acids. V gave up 2 bases and J gave up 7 bases; unmatched junction bases: 13.